A selection of T cell receptor beta chains follows, all from one sample in a study of early T cells in non-severe SARS-CoV-2 infection. TCRdb itself ran the 5' RACE reads through MiXCR, one entry per CDR3 protein. This table holds 90,000 to 120,000 distinct CDR3 sequences, over 8.5% found once. The specimen was whole blood. These receptors all stem from an adult who was a healthcare worker with PCR-confirmed SARS-CoV-2 infection or an uninfected control (not recorded which). The CDR3 runs from the conserved cysteine through the conserved F or W. Each record gives: clone size, J gene, V gene, D gene, CDR3 protein, CDR3 DNA. A D gene is named only where the DNA matches it firmly. Expanded clones are given a class, and other clones once, few, many or no size at all.

few | TRBJ1-2 | TRBV28 | - | CASSSRDGYTF | TGTGCCAGCAGTTCCAGGGACGGCTACACCTTC
many | TRBJ2-3 | TRBV6-4 | TRBD2 | CASASSGERDTQYF | TGTGCCAGCGCGTCTAGCGGAGAGCGGGATACGCAGTATTTT
- | TRBJ2-6 | TRBV20-1 | - | CSATTREFTGANVLTF | TGCAGTGCTACGACTAGGGAATTCACTGGGGCCAACGTCCTGACTTTC
few | TRBJ2-1 | TRBV7-2 | TRBD2 | CASSYTSGRMNEQFF | TGTGCCAGCAGCTATACTAGCGGGAGAATGAATGAGCAGTTCTTC
few | TRBJ2-3 | TRBV29-1 | TRBD1 | CSVETGQGADTQYF | TGCAGCGTAGAGACGGGACAGGGCGCAGATACGCAGTATTTT
- | TRBJ2-5 | TRBV5-1 | TRBD1 | CASSSRGQTEETQYF | TGCGCCAGCAGCTCCAGGGGACAGACCGAAGAGACCCAGTACTTC
few | TRBJ2-5 | TRBV9 | - | CASSVNTRRETQYF | TGTGCCAGCAGCGTAAACACTAGGAGGGAGACCCAGTACTTC
- | TRBJ2-5 | TRBV3-2 | - | CASSQGSQETQYF | TGTGCCAGCAGCCAAGGATCGCAAGAGACCCAGTACTTC
many | TRBJ2-1 | TRBV7-6 | - | CASSSPLRAVSSYNEQFF | TGTGCCAGCAGCTCCCCCTTACGGGCGGTGAGCTCCTACAATGAGCAGTTCTTC
many | TRBJ2-7 | TRBV20-1 | - | CSARGPHRSYEQYF | TGCAGTGCTAGAGGGCCGCATCGCTCCTACGAGCAGTACTTC
few | TRBJ2-7 | TRBV7-2 | - | CASSLAPGSHSYEQYF | TGTGCCAGCAGCTTAGCGCCGGGGAGCCATTCCTACGAGCAGTACTTC
many | TRBJ2-1 | TRBV7-9 | - | CASSLYSSYNEQFF | TGTGCCAGCAGCTTATATAGCTCCTACAATGAGCAGTTCTTC
- | TRBJ2-7 | TRBV7-2 | - | CASSFGPGEQYF | TGTGCCAGCAGCTTTGGGCCCGGCGAGCAGTACTTC
many | TRBJ2-1 | TRBV18 | TRBD2 | CASSPRGLAELNEQFF | TGTGCCAGCTCACCAAGGGGACTAGCGGAACTCAATGAGCAGTTCTTC
few | TRBJ2-4 | TRBV5-5 | - | CASSILLAKNIQYF | TGTGCCAGCAGCATCTTACTAGCCAAAAACATTCAGTACTTC
many | TRBJ1-5 | TRBV5-6 | - | CASSWGQGKGQPQHF | TGTGCCAGCAGCTGGGGGCAGGGTAAGGGTCAGCCCCAGCATTTT
- | TRBJ2-1 | TRBV28 | TRBD2 | CASSSSTSGRGEQFF | TGTGCCAGCAGTTCGTCGACTAGCGGGAGAGGAGAGCAGTTCTTC
- | TRBJ2-4 | TRBV12-3/TRBV12-4 | - | CASGRDLAKNIQYF | TGTGCCAGCGGGCGGGACCTAGCCAAAAACATTCAGTACTTC
many | TRBJ2-3 | TRBV15 | - | CATSRALRADTQYF | TGTGCCACCAGCAGAGCTCTCAGGGCAGATACGCAGTATTTT
few | TRBJ1-1 | TRBV2 | TRBD1 | CASRIRGTDTEAFF | TGTGCCAGCAGGATCAGGGGGACAGACACTGAAGCTTTCTTT
few | TRBJ2-5 | TRBV12-3/TRBV12-4 | TRBD1 | CASTTGDTLQETQYF | TGTGCCAGCACCACAGGGGATACGTTACAAGAGACCCAGTACTTC
- | TRBJ2-7 | TRBV3-1 | TRBD2 | CASSSRLASNEQYF | TGTGCCAGCAGCTCCCGACTAGCATCGAACGAGCAGTACTTC
- | TRBJ1-1 | TRBV7-9 | - | CASSSRGGMNTEAFF | TGTGCCAGCAGCTCCAGGGGAGGTATGAACACTGAAGCTTTCTTT
- | TRBJ2-7 | TRBV20-1 | - | CSARAGGDWQQYF | TGCAGTGCTAGGGCCGGAGGGGACTGGCAGCAGTACTTC
many | TRBJ2-5 | TRBV6-5 | - | CASSYSRRWFGTETQYF | TGTGCCAGCAGTTACTCGCGTCGGTGGTTCGGGACGGAGACCCAGTACTTC
many | TRBJ2-1 | TRBV6-2/TRBV6-3 | - | CASSLLGGEQFF | TGTGCCAGCAGTTTACTAGGGGGTGAGCAGTTCTTC
many | TRBJ1-1 | TRBV3-1 | TRBD1 | CASSPGTGDTEAFF | TGTGCCAGCAGCCCAGGGACAGGGGACACTGAAGCTTTCTTT
few | TRBJ2-1 | TRBV6-6 | TRBD2 | CASSGLGFNEQFF | TGTGCCAGCAGTGGACTAGGTTTCAATGAGCAGTTCTTC
many | TRBJ2-7 | TRBV20-1 | - | CSASGSSYHEQYF | TGCAGTGCTAGTGGTTCTAGCTACCACGAGCAGTACTTC
few | TRBJ2-1 | TRBV7-9 | - | CASSFGDEQFF | TGTGCCAGCAGCTTTGGAGATGAGCAGTTCTTC
- | TRBJ2-7 | TRBV20-1 | - | CSAPLLEYEQYF | TGCAGTGCCCCCCTGTTGGAATACGAGCAGTACTTC
- | TRBJ2-7 | TRBV12-3/TRBV12-4 | TRBD2 | CASRRGGDEQYF | TGTGCCAGCAGGCGCGGGGGGGACGAGCAGTACTTC
- | TRBJ2-7 | TRBV6-5 | - | CASSYSSQGGPYEQYF | TGTGCCAGCAGTTACTCGAGTCAGGGAGGCCCCTACGAGCAGTACTTC
- | TRBJ2-1 | TRBV6-2/TRBV6-3 | TRBD1 | CASNNPGQVSEQFF | TGTGCCAGCAATAACCCGGGACAGGTCAGTGAGCAGTTCTTC
many | TRBJ1-1 | TRBV6-5 | - | CASRGLEEAFF | TGTGCCAGCAGAGGGTTAGAGGAAGCTTTCTTT
once | TRBJ2-7 | TRBV6-2/TRBV6-3 | - | CASGQNRYEQYF | TGTGCCAGCGGACAGAACAGATACGAGCAGTACTTC
few | TRBJ2-3 | TRBV20-1 | TRBD2 | CSARLQDRLAKSTDTQYF | TGCAGTGCTAGGCTACAAGACCGACTAGCAAAGAGCACAGATACGCAGTATTTT
many | TRBJ2-1 | TRBV5-1 | - | CASSLNPGAGDEQFF | TGCGCCAGCAGCTTGAATCCGGGGGCGGGCGATGAGCAGTTCTTC
few | TRBJ1-4 | TRBV12-3/TRBV12-4 | - | CASSLNGRDEKLFF | TGTGCCAGCAGTTTAAATGGGCGGGATGAAAAACTGTTTTTT
many | TRBJ1-1 | TRBV5-4 | - | CASSLPDSKAEAFF | TGTGCCAGCAGCTTGCCGGACAGCAAAGCTGAAGCTTTCTTT
many | TRBJ2-7 | TRBV6-2/TRBV6-3 | - | CASSTGPGAPYEQYF | TGTGCCAGCAGTACGGGGCCAGGGGCGCCCTACGAGCAGTACTTC
many | TRBJ2-7 | TRBV19 | TRBD2 | CASRKTGTSSHEQYF | TGTGCCAGTAGGAAGACCGGGACTAGTAGCCACGAGCAGTACTTC
many | TRBJ2-1 | TRBV12-3/TRBV12-4 | - | CASSSFKNEQFF | TGTGCCAGCAGTTCCTTCAAGAATGAGCAGTTCTTC
few | TRBJ1-1 | TRBV7-8 | TRBD1 | CASSPLGTGGALRAEAFF | TGTGCCAGCAGTCCGCTGGGGACAGGGGGCGCGTTACGGGCTGAAGCTTTCTTT
many | TRBJ2-1 | TRBV28 | - | CASSIMGIGNEQFF | TGTGCCAGCAGTATTATGGGCATCGGCAATGAGCAGTTCTTC
- | TRBJ1-1 | TRBV28 | TRBD1 | CASSLITGGTEAFF | TGTGCCAGCAGTCTCATTACAGGGGGCACTGAAGCTTTCTTT
many | TRBJ2-5 | TRBV7-9 | - | CASSPERTAQETQYF | TGTGCCAGCAGCCCCGAAAGGACAGCACAAGAGACCCAGTACTTC
- | TRBJ2-6 | TRBV6-6 | - | CASNPSRGHSGANVLTF | TGTGCCAGCAATCCGTCCCGGGGACACTCTGGGGCCAACGTCCTGACTTTC
many | TRBJ1-1 | TRBV25-1 | - | CASSEYTDTEAFF | TGTGCCAGCAGTGAGTACACAGACACTGAAGCTTTCTTT
many | TRBJ1-2 | TRBV7-2 | - | CASSLNVGGYYGYTF | TGTGCCAGCAGCTTAAATGTAGGCGGGTACTATGGCTACACCTTC
- | TRBJ1-1 | TRBV12-3/TRBV12-4 | - | CASILGTVNTEAFF | TGTGCCAGCATCCTAGGGACGGTGAACACTGAAGCTTTCTTT
many | TRBJ1-5 | TRBV28 | TRBD1 | CASRETGGDNQPQHF | TGTGCCAGCAGAGAGACAGGGGGCGACAATCAGCCCCAGCATTTT
many | TRBJ1-5 | TRBV3-1 | - | CASSLLEPPVRADNQPQHF | TGTGCCAGCAGCCTCCTTGAACCCCCGGTACGGGCGGACAATCAGCCCCAGCATTTT
many | TRBJ2-7 | TRBV13 | TRBD2 | CASSLMWREGRGEQYF | TGTGCCAGCAGCTTAATGTGGCGGGAGGGCCGTGGTGAGCAGTACTTC